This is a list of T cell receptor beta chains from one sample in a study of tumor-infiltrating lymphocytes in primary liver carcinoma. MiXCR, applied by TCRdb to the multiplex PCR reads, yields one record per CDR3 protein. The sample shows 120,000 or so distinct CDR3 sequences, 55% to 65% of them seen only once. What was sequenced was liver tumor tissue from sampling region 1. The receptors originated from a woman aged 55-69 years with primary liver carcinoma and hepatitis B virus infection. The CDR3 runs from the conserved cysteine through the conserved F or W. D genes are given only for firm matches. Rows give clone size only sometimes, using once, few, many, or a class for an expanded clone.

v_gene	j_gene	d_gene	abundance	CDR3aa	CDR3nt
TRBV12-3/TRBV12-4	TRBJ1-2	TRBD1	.	CDSSSLTGFHGYTF	TGTGACAGCAGTTCGCTGACAGGGTTCCATGGCTACACCTTC
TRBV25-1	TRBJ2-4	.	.	CASSSETGLAKNIQYF	TGTGCCAGCAGTTCCGAAACAGGGCTAGCCAAAAACATTCAGTACTTC
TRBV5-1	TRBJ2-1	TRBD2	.	CTSRPTSGRDNEQFF	TGCACCAGCAGGCCAACTAGCGGGAGGGACAATGAGCAGTTCTTC
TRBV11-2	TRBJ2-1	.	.	CASIHPSTVRAQRSYNEQLF	TGTGCCAGCATCCACCCCTCCACCGTCCGGGCCCAGAGGTCCTACAATGAGCAGCTCTTC
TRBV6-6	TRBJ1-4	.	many	CASSTSRGVEKLFF	TGTGCCAGCAGCACATCGCGAGGGGTAGAAAAACTGTTTTTT
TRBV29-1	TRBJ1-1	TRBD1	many	CSVEGTGGGEAFF	TGCAGCGTTGAAGGGACAGGGGGTGGTGAAGCTTTCTTT
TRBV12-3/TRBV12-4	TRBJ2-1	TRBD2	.	CANSLEREGRRSYNEQFF	TGTGCCAACAGTTTGGAGCGGGAGGGCCGTCGATCCTACAATGAGCAGTTCTTC
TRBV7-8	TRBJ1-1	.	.	CASNLALGEIEASF	TGTGCCAGCAACTTAGCATTGGGGGAGATTGAAGCTTCCTTT
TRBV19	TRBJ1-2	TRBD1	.	CARRTGGLYGYTF	TGCGCCAGGAGGACAGGGGGGTTATATGGCTACACCTTC
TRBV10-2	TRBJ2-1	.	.	CASGDKPYSYDEQFF	TGCGCCAGCGGTGACAAACCCTACTCCTACGATGAGCAGTTCTTC
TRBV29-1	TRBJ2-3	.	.	CSVESGTGTQYF	TGCAGCGTTGAAAGCGGGACAGGTACGCAGTATTTT
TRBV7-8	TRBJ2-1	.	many	CASSFEGRSYNEQFF	TGTGCCAGCAGCTTCGAAGGGCGTTCCTACAATGAGCAGTTCTTC
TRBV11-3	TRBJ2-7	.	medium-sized	CASSARGTLPSYEQYF	TGTGCCAGCAGCGCCCGCGGGACACTACCTTCCTACGAGCAGTACTTC
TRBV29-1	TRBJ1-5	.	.	CSVTETGDQSQHF	TGCAGCGTTACAGAGACGGGAGATCAGTCCCAGCATTTT
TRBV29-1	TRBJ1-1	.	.	CSGVFSMNTEAFF	TGCAGCGGTGTTTTCTCCATGAACACTGAAGCCTTCTTT